This T cell receptor beta chain was profiled in a study of T-cell reconstitution after alpha-beta-depleted transplantation in children. Study-wide findings and caveats: About two months after transplant, alpha-beta T cells reportedly came from several hundred expanded graft clones. Newly produced T cells mostly provided counts and TCRbeta diversity after one year, as hyperexpanded clones declined. Surviving recipient cells, namely T cells and thymic progenitors, were the source of high day-60 TCRbeta diversity in some patients.

Preparation of the TCRbeta library was carried out with unique molecular identifiers. From the PCR reads, TCRdb called clonotypes with MiXCR, one entry per CDR3 protein. Of 800,000 to 1,000,000 distinct CDR3 sequences in the sample, about 29% were seen once. V was clipped by 5 bases and J by 3 bases; unmatched bases: 11. The CDR3 is 17 amino acids. CDR1 and CDR2 from the germline V gene are MNHEY and SMNVEV (reference sequence). This clonotype showed up just a few times. The antigen remains unidentified. The sample was PBMCs, mostly from graft donor cells, taken 360 days after TCRalphabeta/CD19-depleted stem cell transplant. This TCR was recovered from a boy in the first two years of life who had a stem cell transplant for SCID, so the T cells may come from the graft donor. V usage is TRBV27 and J usage is TRBJ2-2; 8 bases agree with TRBD2. In nucleotides, the CDR3 is TGTGCCAGCAGTACGACCGCTCTAGCGGGCTACACCGGGGAGCTGTTTTTT. It is translated as CASSTTALAGYTGELFF.